This entry describes one T cell receptor beta chain. The sample comes from a study of blood T cell repertoires in COVID-19. About the study: Italy, Spain and the United States were the sources of the convalescent and acute COVID-19 samples.

Sequenced by immunoSEQ multiplex PCR; TCRdb stores in-frame clones only, minus some. The profile covers about 400,000 clones, with about 88% appearing a single time and 2.5% to 3.5% taken by the ten largest. CDR1 SGHAT and CDR2 FQNNGV come from the germline V gene. This CDR3 has 16 residues. J was trimmed by 2 bases and V by 0 bases; bases with no gene match: 6. The chain uses TRBV11-2 and TRBJ2-5; 7 bases are shared with TRBD2. Input material: PBMCs or T cells enriched from blood (not recorded which). This TCR was recovered from a woman aged 30 to 39 who had recovered from COVID-19. The CDR3 DNA reads TGTGCCAGCAGCTTAGAGGTAGCGGGCATACAAGAGACCCAGTACTTC. Its protein is CASSLEVAGIQETQYF. Drawing the rest from reference TRBV11-2 and TRBJ2-5, the complete variable domain is EAGVAQSPRYKIIEKRQSVAFWCNPISGHATLYWYQQILGQGPKLLIQFQNNGVVDDSQLPKDRFSAERLKGVDSTLKIQPAKLEDSAVYLCASSLEVAGIQETQYFGPGTRLLVL.